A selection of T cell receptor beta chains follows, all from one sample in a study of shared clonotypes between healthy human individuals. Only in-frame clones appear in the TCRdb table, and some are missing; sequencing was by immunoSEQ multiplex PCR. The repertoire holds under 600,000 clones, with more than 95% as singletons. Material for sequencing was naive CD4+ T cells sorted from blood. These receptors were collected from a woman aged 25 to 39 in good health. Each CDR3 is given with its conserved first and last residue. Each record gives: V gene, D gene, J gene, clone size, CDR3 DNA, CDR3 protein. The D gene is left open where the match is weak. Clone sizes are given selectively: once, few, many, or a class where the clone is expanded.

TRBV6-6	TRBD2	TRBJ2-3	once	TGTGCCAGCAGCCGGACTAGCGGAACTAGCACAGATACGCAGTATTTT	CASSRTSGTSTDTQYF
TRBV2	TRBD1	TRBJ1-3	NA	TGTGCCAGCAGTTATGAAGGGGGCACCTCTGGAAACACCATATATTTT	CASSYEGGTSGNTIYF
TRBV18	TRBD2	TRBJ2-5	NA	TGTGCCAGCTCACCACCCGGGACTAGATCGGAGACCCAGTACTTC	CASSPPGTRSETQYF
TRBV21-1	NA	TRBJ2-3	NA	TGTGCCGGCCAAGGGGGACCAGATACGCAGTATTTT	CAGQGGPDTQYF
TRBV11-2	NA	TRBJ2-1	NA	TGTGCCAGCAGCTTGGGGGTATTGAACAATGAGCAGTTCTTC	CASSLGVLNNEQFF
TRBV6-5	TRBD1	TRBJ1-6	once	TGTGCCAGCAGAACCGACAGGGGACATTCACCCCTCCACTTT	CASRTDRGHSPLHF
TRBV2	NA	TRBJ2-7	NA	TGTGCCAGCAGTACTTACATTCACGAGCAGTACTTC	CASSTYIHEQYF
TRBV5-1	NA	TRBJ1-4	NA	TGCGCCAGCAGCTTGACAGGTCGGGCAACTAATGAAAAACTGTTTTTT	CASSLTGRATNEKLFF
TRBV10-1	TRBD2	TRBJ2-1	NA	TGCGCCAGCAGATACACTCGGGGTCTTAGCGGGAGGGAGGCTAATGAGCAGTTCTTC	CASRYTRGLSGREANEQFF
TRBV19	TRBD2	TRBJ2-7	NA	TGTGCCAGTAGTTCGGGACTAGCGGGATTTCCCGAGCAGTACTTC	CASSSGLAGFPEQYF
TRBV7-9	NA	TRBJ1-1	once	TGTGCCAGCAGCGGTCAGGGCTTGAACACTGAAGCTTTCTTT	CASSGQGLNTEAFF
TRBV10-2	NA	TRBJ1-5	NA	TGCGCCAGCAGTCAACAGTATAGCAATCAGCCCCAGCATTTT	CASSQQYSNQPQHF
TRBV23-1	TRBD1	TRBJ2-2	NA	TGCGCCAGCAGTCACCGGGACAGGGGGCAACGCACCGGGGAGCTGTTTTTT	CASSHRDRGQRTGELFF
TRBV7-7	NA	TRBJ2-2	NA	TGTGCCAGCAGCTCAAACTCCCCAGGGGATGGAGGGGAGCTGTTTTTT	CASSSNSPGDGGELFF
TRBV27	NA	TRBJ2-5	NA	TGTGCCAGCAGTTTAGTTGGGACAAGGAGTGTAGAGACCCAGTACTTC	CASSLVGTRSVETQYF
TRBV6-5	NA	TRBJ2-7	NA	TGTGCCAGCAGTGGCTACCTACAAAGCTCCTACGAGCAGTACTTC	CASSGYLQSSYEQYF
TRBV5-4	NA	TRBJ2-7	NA	TGTGCCAGCAGTGTAGAACAGGGCCGCTACGAGCAGTACTTC	CASSVEQGRYEQYF